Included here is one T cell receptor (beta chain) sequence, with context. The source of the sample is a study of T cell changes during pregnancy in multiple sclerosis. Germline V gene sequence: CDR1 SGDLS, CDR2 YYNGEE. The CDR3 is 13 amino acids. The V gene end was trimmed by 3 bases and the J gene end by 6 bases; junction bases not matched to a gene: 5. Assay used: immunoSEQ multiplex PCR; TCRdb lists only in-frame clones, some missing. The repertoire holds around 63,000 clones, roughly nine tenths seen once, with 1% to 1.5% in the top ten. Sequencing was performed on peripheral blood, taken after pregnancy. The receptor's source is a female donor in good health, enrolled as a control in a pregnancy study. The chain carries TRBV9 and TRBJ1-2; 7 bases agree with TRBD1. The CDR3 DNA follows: TGTGCCAGCAGCGCGACGGGACAGCATGGCTACACCTTC. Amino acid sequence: CASSATGQHGYTF.